These T cell receptor beta chains were read from a single sample in a study of blood T cells in healthy people across ages. TCRdb itself ran the 5' RACE reads through MiXCR, one entry per CDR3 protein. The sample lists about 900,000 distinct CDR3 sequences, around 49% occurring once. The sample comprised blood. Source of these receptors: a man under 40 in good health. Each CDR3 is given with its conserved first and last residue. Each record gives: J gene, D gene, clone size, V gene, CDR3 protein, CDR3 DNA. The D gene is left open where the match is weak. Only part of the rows carry a size: once, few, many, or a class if the clone is expanded.

TRBJ1-1	.	.	TRBV20-1	CSAIPGFDETFF	TGCAGTGCTATCCCAGGGTTTGATGAAACTTTCTTT
TRBJ2-5	.	.	TRBV4-1	CASSQESAPETQYF	TGCGCCAGCAGCCAGGAAAGCGCCCCAGAGACCCAGTACTTC
TRBJ2-3	TRBD2	.	TRBV4-2	CASSRGTSGVSTDTQYF	TGTGCCAGCAGCCGGGGGACTAGCGGGGTTAGCACAGATACGCAGTATTTT
TRBJ2-5	.	few	TRBV12-3/TRBV12-4	CATSGSQGETQYF	TGTGCCACTTCCGGGAGTCAGGGAGAGACCCAGTACTTC
TRBJ1-4	TRBD1	few	TRBV27	CASSRTGGNEKLFF	TGTGCCAGCAGCCGAACAGGGGGCAATGAAAAACTGTTTTTT
TRBJ2-3	.	.	TRBV5-1	CASSLAGGSVRDTQYF	TGCGCCAGCAGCTTGGCCGGGGGCTCTGTTAGGGATACGCAGTATTTT
TRBJ2-7	.	few	TRBV27	CASSSAEETYEQYF	TGTGCCAGCAGTTCGGCGGAGGAAACCTACGAGCAGTACTTC
TRBJ2-7	TRBD1	few	TRBV29-1	CRLSGQSSYEQYF	TGCAGGCTCTCGGGACAGTCCTCCTACGAGCAGTACTTC
TRBJ2-7	.	.	TRBV2	CASSEAQVYEQYF	TGTGCCAGCAGTGAAGCGCAGGTTTACGAGCAGTACTTC
TRBJ1-5	.	once	TRBV20-1	CSAREPPSNQPQHF	TGCAGTGCTAGAGAGCCCCCTAGCAATCAGCCCCAGCATTTT
TRBJ2-7	TRBD2	.	TRBV3-1	CASSQMSGNEQYF	TGTGCCAGCAGCCAAATGAGCGGGAACGAGCAGTACTTC
TRBJ1-5	.	many	TRBV6-1	CASQPDGDGQPQHF	TGTGCCAGCCAGCCTGATGGGGATGGTCAGCCCCAGCATTTT
TRBJ1-6	.	few	TRBV4-3	CASSQARTDYSPLHF	TGCGCCAGCAGCCAAGCTAGGACGGATTATTCACCCCTCCACTTT
TRBJ1-5	TRBD1	.	TRBV6-1	CASSRDRGPSSNQPQHF	TGTGCCAGCAGCCGGGACAGGGGGCCGAGTAGCAATCAGCCCCAGCATTTT
TRBJ2-7	.	.	TRBV7-2	CASSSQLSLEQYF	TGTGCCAGCAGCTCCCAACTGAGCTTGGAGCAGTACTTC
TRBJ1-2	.	.	TRBV6-1	CASSKALRGANYGYTF	TGTGCCAGCAGTAAAGCCCTCAGGGGAGCTAACTATGGCTACACCTTC
TRBJ2-5	.	few	TRBV5-1	CASSPGTAPKEQYF	TGCGCCAGCAGCCCCGGGACTGCTCCTAAGGAGCAGTACTTC
TRBJ2-1	.	.	TRBV5-6	CASSLRQGMWGQFF	TGTGCCAGCAGCTTGCGCCAGGGAATGTGGGGGCAGTTCTTC
TRBJ2-7	TRBD1	.	TRBV2	CASREDRGASYEQYF	TGTGCCAGCAGAGAGGACAGGGGTGCTTCCTACGAGCAGTACTTC
TRBJ1-1	.	.	TRBV20-1	CSAPRGGMNTEAFF	TGCAGTGCCCCGCGCGGGGGGATGAACACTGAAGCTTTCTTT
TRBJ1-2	.	.	TRBV7-2	CASSLVKTPNYGCTF	TGTGCCAGCAGCTTAGTGAAAACCCCTAACTATGGCTGCACCTTC
TRBJ1-5	.	.	TRBV6-5	CASSFDGNNQPQHF	TGTGCCAGCAGTTTCGACGGCAACAATCAGCCCCAGCATTTT
TRBJ2-1	.	.	TRBV2	CASSGGTAYNWGFF	TGTGCCAGCAGTGGAGGGACTGCCTACAACTGGGGGTTCTTC
TRBJ2-3	.	once	TRBV7-9	CASSFSRGAQYF	TGTGCCAGCAGCTTTTCGAGGGGGGCGCAGTATTTT
TRBJ1-2	TRBD1	few	TRBV27	CASRAPGQTYSYTF	TGTGCCAGCAGGGCTCCGGGACAGACTTATAGCTACACCTTC